The present T cell receptor beta chain was sequenced within a study of tissue T cells after allogeneic stem cell transplantation (dated by TCRdb to 2022 to 2024). About the study as a whole: TCR beta repertoires were profiled across many tissues obtained from research autopsies of patients with and without GVHD, as well as in mouse models of GVHD. The human arm was a prospective observational study without blinding or randomization. General findings and caveats noted by the study authors: The study did not determine which tissue TCRs were alloreactive or antigen-specific, and some clones might have been persisting host cells. Not many T cell clones showed up in more than one patient, yet clustering based on motifs uncovered repertoire signatures that were shared across patients in a tissue-specific way. Within patients, how anatomically similar tissues were was a major factor shaping TCR repertoire composition, regardless of disease or transplant status. A small and clinically heterogeneous patient cohort was studied, and sampling depth was acknowledged as a limitation. Blood and spleen T cells captured only a limited portion of the TCR repertoire detected in tissues, in both patients and mice.

The time point label of this sample denotes: mouse harvest day 7 after allogeneic transplant. Mouse grafts combined 10^7 T-cell-depleted bone marrow cells with 10^6 splenic CD5+ T cells, given via tail vein injection. GVHD in mice was modeled with a major MHC-mismatch B6 (H2b) into BALB/c (H2d) model, and tissues were profiled at day 7 or 14. Mouse tissues and retro-orbital blood were harvested on day 7 or 14 post-transplant using separate sterile tools per animal; livers were flushed beforehand. Before genomic DNA was isolated with the DNeasy Blood & Tissue Kit, mouse tissues were minced with razor blades in buffered saline. The method behind the library was the immunoSEQ multiplex PCR assay. Adaptive Biotechnologies performed TCRbeta CDR3 sequencing at survey depth and reported CDR3 sequences, V/J genes, productive frequency, and template counts. Amplification of TCR beta CDR3 regions was performed from genomic DNA rather than from RNA. The authors' analysis ran thus. Jensen-Shannon divergence was used to quantify pairwise repertoire overlap between tissues, with a value of 1 indicating complete divergence and a value of 0 indicating identical repertoires. Tissues were grouped by single-linkage agglomerative hierarchical clustering of pairwise JSD values, and the clustering results were shown as dendrograms. All patient samples were analyzed with GLIPH2 using simulation_depth 1000, kmer_min_depth 3 and cdr3_length_cutoff 8, and only groups containing more than two unique CDR3s were kept. In a standardized tissue-overlap score, Jaccard GLIPH-group overlap across patients was extrapolated to a standard repertoire size of 1000 clones. Associations of diversity with clinical or experimental variables used linear mixed-effect models with tissue fixed effects and individual random effects. TCRdb took over this immuneACCESS table, retaining in-frame rearrangements with V and J assigned. Such tables are incomplete; in checked studies, under half of the missing clones stem from an unresolved V gene, and the remainder is unexplained. V, J and clone size reflect that table, while D and trimming were determined from the DNA. The sample table lists about 4,200 clones, around half of them with a count of one. Jointly, the top ten make up more than 7% of the sample.

Details on this clone: The antigen it binds to is not known. As a mouse receptor, it takes its gene names and germline sequences from the mouse.

Sequenced: lymph node tissue. This clonotype was sampled from a female BALB/c mouse given C57BL/6 T cells with graft-versus-host disease after an allogeneic hematopoietic cell transplant.

The CDR3 region has the sequence CASSPDSRSDYTF. The part of the CDR3 DNA that was read is TGTGCCAGCAGTCCGGACAGTAGGTCCGACTACACC. The sequence joins TRBV26 to TRBJ1-2; matching of 6 bases hints at TRBD1 as the D gene. The read comes to an end 1 residue before the CDR3 does, leaving the germline J gene to fill in the end. CDR1 and CDR2 are read off the germline V gene (reference sequence) as KGHPV and FQNQEV. The germline ends are 11 bases apart after V is trimmed by 4 bases and J by 5 bases. The cysteine opens and the phenylalanine closes a CDR3 of 13 amino acids. Sequencing covers 36 bases of the CDR3, shown here with the frame starting at base 1.